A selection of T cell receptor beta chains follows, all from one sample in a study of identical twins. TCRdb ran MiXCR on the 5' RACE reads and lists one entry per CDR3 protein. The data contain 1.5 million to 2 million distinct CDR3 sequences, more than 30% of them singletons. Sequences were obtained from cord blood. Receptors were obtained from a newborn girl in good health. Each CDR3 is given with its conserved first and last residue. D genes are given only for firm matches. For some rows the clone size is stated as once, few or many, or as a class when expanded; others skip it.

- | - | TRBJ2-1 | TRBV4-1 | CASSQDSVAGYNEQFF | TGCGCCAGCAGCCAAGACTCCGTGGCAGGGTACAATGAGCAGTTCTTC
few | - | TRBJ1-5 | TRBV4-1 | CASSQVTSSNQPQHF | TGCGCCAGCAGCCAAGTAACCAGCAGCAATCAGCCCCAGCATTTT
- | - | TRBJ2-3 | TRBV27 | CASSLLPRGVRTDTQYF | TGTGCCAGCAGTTTATTACCCAGGGGGGTACGCACAGATACGCAGTATTTT
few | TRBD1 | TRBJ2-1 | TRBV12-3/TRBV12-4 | CASSRQGPVYNEQFF | TGTGCCAGCAGCAGACAGGGCCCGGTTTACAATGAGCAGTTCTTC
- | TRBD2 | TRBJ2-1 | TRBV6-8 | CARREGPSSGDEQFF | TGTGCAAGGCGGGAGGGCCCTTCGAGCGGAGATGAGCAGTTCTTC
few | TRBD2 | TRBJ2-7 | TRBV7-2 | CASSLGTSGRGDEQYF | TGTGCCAGCAGCTTAGGAACTAGCGGGAGAGGAGACGAGCAGTACTTC
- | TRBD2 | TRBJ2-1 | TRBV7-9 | CASSGLGSYNERFF | TGTGCCAGCAGCGGACTAGGTAGCTACAATGAGCGGTTCTTC
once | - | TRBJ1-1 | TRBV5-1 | CVSSLQIMNTEAFF | TGCGTCAGCAGCTTGCAAATTATGAACACTGAAGCTTTCTTT
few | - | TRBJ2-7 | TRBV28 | CASWGEDGSYEQYF | TGTGCCAGCTGGGGGGAGGACGGATCCTACGAGCAGTACTTC
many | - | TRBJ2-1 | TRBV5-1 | CASSLFGDNEQFF | TGCGCCAGCAGCTTGTTTGGGGACAATGAGCAGTTCTTC
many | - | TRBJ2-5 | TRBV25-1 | CASSEYPTQYF | TGTGCCAGCAGTGAATATCCGACCCAGTACTTC
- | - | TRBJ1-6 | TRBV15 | CATSRDPGLLNSPLHF | TGTGCCACCAGCAGAGATCCTGGACTCCTTAATTCACCCCTCCACTTT
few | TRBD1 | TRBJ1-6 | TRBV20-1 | CSARYPGDRVLHF | TGCAGTGCTAGATATCCCGGGGACAGGGTCCTCCACTTT
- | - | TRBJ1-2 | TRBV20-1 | CSTRLTRQPANYGYTF | TGCAGTACTAGGCTAACGAGGCAGCCAGCTAACTATGGCTACACCTTC
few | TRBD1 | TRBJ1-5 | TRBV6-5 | CASSLKYRGLSNQPQHF | TGTGCCAGCAGTTTGAAGTACAGGGGGCTTAGCAATCAGCCCCAGCATTTT
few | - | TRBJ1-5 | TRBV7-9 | CASSSTGSFQPQHF | TGTGCCAGCAGCTCAACAGGGAGTTTTCAGCCCCAGCATTTT
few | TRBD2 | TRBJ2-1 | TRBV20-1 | CSAREGSGPYNEQFF | TGCAGTGCTAGAGAGGGTAGCGGGCCCTACAATGAGCAGTTCTTC
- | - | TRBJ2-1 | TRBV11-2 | CASSAWDWSSYNEQFF | TGTGCCAGCAGCGCCTGGGACTGGAGCTCCTACAATGAGCAGTTCTTC
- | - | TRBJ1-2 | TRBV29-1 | CSVLRDTDYGYTF | TGCAGCGTTCTCCGGGACACTGACTATGGCTACACCTTC
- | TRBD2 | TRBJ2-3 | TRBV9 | CASSTASGVLTDTQYF | TGTGCCAGCAGCACTGCTAGCGGAGTCCTCACAGATACGCAGTATTTT
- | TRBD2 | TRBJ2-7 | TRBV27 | CASIAGTSGSYEQYF | TGTGCCAGCATTGCCGGGACTAGCGGTTCCTACGAGCAGTACTTC
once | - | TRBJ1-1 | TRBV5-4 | CASSVPNRDTEAFF | TGTGCCAGCAGCGTACCCAACAGGGACACTGAAGCTTTCTTT
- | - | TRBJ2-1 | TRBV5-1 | CASSGGSLNNEQFF | TGCGCCAGCAGCGGGGGGTCACTTAACAATGAGCAGTTCTTC
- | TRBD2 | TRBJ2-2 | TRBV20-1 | CSALEASWEGRYTGELFF | TGCAGTGCCCTGGAAGCGTCTTGGGAGGGCCGGTACACCGGGGAGCTGTTTTTT
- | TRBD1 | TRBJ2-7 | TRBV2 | CASKEGTAYEQYF | TGTGCCAGCAAAGAGGGGACAGCCTACGAGCAGTACTTC
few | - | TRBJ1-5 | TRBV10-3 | CAISDPLTGSPSNQPQHF | TGTGCCATCAGTGACCCCCTGACAGGTTCTCCTAGCAATCAGCCCCAGCATTTT
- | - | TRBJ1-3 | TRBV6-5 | CASTRASGNTIYF | TGTGCCAGCACCCGGGCTTCTGGAAACACCATATATTTT
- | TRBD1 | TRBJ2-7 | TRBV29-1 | CSVEDSETGGYEQYF | TGCAGCGTTGAAGATTCGGAGACAGGGGGCTACGAGCAGTACTTC
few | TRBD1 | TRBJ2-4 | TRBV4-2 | CASSQIGTGEIKNIQYF | TGTGCCAGCAGCCAAATAGGGACAGGGGAAATCAAAAACATTCAGTACTTC
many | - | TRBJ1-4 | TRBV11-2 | CASSFSQGEKLFF | TGTGCCAGCAGCTTTTCCCAAGGGGAAAAACTGTTTTTT
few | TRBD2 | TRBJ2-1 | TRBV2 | CASRGLAGLSYNEQFF | TGTGCCAGCAGGGGACTAGCGGGGCTCTCCTACAATGAGCAGTTCTTC
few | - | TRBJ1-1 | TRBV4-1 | CASSLRRGVDTEAFF | TGCGCCAGCAGCCTCCGTCGGGGTGTGGACACTGAAGCTTTCTTT
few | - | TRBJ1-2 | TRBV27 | CASSLQGRHYGYTF | TGTGCCAGCAGTCTCCAGGGCCGACACTATGGCTACACCTTC
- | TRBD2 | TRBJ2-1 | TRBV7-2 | CASSFAPGLGVGTQFF | TGTGCCAGCAGCTTCGCCCCGGGACTAGGGGTTGGGACCCAGTTCTTC
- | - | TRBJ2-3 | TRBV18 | CASSPPIDTQYF | TGTGCCAGCTCACCACCGATAGACACGCAGTATTTT
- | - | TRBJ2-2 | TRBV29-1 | CSVHRGVGTGELFF | TGCAGCGTACACCGGGGTGTGGGGACCGGGGAGCTGTTTTTT
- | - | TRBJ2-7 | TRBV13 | CASSLGPRSYEQYF | TGTGCCAGCAGCTTGGGACCCCGCTCCTACGAGCAGTACTTC
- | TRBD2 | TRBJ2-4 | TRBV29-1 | CSARTGTSGDNEQYF | TGCAGCGCTAGGACCGGGACTAGCGGGGACAATGAGCAGTACTTC
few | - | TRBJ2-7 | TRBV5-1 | CASSLAEGEVYEQYF | TGCGCCAGCAGCTTGGCCGAAGGGGAAGTCTACGAGCAGTACTTC
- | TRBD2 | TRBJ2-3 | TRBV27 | CASSLLLSPIGLAGVDTQYF | TGTGCCAGCAGTCTCTTACTTTCACCTATAGGACTAGCGGGAGTTGATACGCAGTATTTT
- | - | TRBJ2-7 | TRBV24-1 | CATSVGPTYNEQYF | TGTGCCACCAGTGTTGGTCCTACCTACAATGAGCAGTACTTC
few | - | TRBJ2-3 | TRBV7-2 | CASSLRTTGSTDTQYF | TGTGCCAGCAGCTTAAGGACGACTGGAAGCACAGATACGCAGTATTTT
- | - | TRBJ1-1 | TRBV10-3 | CAISEEGFTEAFF | TGTGCCATCAGTGAGGAGGGCTTCACTGAAGCTTTCTTT
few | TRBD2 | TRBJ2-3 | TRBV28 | CASSTRLRLAGEGTDTQYF | TGTGCCAGCAGCACCCGACTCCGACTAGCGGGAGAGGGCACAGATACGCAGTATTTT
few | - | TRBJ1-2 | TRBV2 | CASSSTGFGYTF | TGTGCCAGCAGTTCCACAGGGTTCGGCTACACCTTC
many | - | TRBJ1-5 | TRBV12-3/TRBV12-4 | CASSLLGDQPQHF | TGTGCCAGCAGTTTGCTGGGGGATCAGCCCCAGCATTTT
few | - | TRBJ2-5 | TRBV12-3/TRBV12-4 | CASSLGAGYYQETQYF | TGTGCCAGCAGTTTAGGGGCAGGGTACTACCAAGAGACCCAGTACTTC
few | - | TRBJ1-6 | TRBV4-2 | CASSHDGQILNSPLHF | TGTGCCAGCAGCCACGACGGACAGATTTTGAATTCACCCCTCCACTTT
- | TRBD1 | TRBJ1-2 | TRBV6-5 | CASSGPPGTGGYTF | TGTGCCAGCAGTGGACCGCCAGGGACAGGGGGCTACACCTTC
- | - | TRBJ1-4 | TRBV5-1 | CASSWIYGTTNEKLFF | TGCGCCAGCAGCTGGATTTACGGAACAACTAATGAAAAACTGTTTTTT
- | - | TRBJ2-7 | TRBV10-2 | CASSDGSTYEQYF | TGCGCCAGCAGTGATGGCTCTACCTACGAGCAGTACTTC
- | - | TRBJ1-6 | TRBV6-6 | CASSYRRGQPNSPLNF | TGTGCCAGCAGTTACAGACGTGGACAGCCAAATTCACCTCTCAACTTT
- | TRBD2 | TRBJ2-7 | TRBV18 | CASSRYPTSGRGTEQYF | TGTGCCAGCTCACGATACCCGACTAGCGGGAGGGGTACTGAGCAGTACTTC
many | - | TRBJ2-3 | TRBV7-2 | CASSLASRTQYF | TGTGCCAGCAGCTTAGCGTCTAGGACGCAGTATTTT
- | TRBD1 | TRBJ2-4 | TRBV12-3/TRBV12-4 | CASSLAQGAAGNIQYF | TGTGCCAGCAGTTTAGCACAGGGGGCTGCGGGAAACATTCAGTACTTC
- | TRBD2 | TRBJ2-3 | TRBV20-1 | CSARMRELAGPTDTQYF | TGCAGTGCGCGGATGCGGGAACTAGCGGGGCCCACAGATACGCAGTATTTT
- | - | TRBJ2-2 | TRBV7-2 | CASSLVGQVTGELFF | TGTGCCAGCAGCTTAGTGGGGCAGGTAACCGGGGAGCTGTTTTTT
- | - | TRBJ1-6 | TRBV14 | CASSQEQGDSPLHF | TGTGCCAGCAGCCAAGAGCAGGGAGATTCACCCCTCCACTTT
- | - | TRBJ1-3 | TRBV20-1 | CSAKGSGNTIYF | TGCAGTGCGAAGGGGTCTGGAAACACCATATATTTT
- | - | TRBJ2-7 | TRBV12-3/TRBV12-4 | CASSPDRFTYEQYF | TGTGCCAGCAGTCCTGACAGGTTTACCTACGAGCAGTACTTC